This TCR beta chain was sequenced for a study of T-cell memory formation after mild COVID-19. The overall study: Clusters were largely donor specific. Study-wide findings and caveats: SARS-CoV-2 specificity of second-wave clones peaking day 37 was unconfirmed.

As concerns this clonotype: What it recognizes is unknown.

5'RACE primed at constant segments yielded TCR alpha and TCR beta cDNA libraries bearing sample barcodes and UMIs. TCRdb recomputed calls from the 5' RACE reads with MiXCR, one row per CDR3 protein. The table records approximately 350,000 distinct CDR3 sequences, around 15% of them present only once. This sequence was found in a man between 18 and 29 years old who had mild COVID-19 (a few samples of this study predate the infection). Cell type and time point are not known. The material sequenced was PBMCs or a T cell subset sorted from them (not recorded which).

CDR3 DNA sequence: TGTGCCAGCAGCTTGGCCCCGGACGGTCAGCCCCAGCATTTT. It yields the protein CASSLAPDGQPQHF. This rearrangement joins TRBV5-6 to TRBJ1-5; D uncertain. CDR1 is SGHDT and CDR2 is YYEEEE in the germline V gene. Trimming shortened V by 0 bases and J by 6 bases, and 10 bases separated the two germline ends. There are 14 residues in the CDR3.